What follows are 10 T cell receptor beta chains derived from one specimen sequenced in a study of blood T cell repertoires in COVID-19 (dated by TCRdb to 2020 to 2022). Library construction relied on the immunoSEQ multiplex PCR assay. Sourced from immuneACCESS, this table was stored by TCRdb with only in-frame sequences that have V and J called. A share of the clones is absent; for the studies checked, an unresolved V gene accounts for under half, and the remainder has no known explanation. A total of around 160,000 clones appear in this sample, approximately 86% of them only once. The ten largest clonotypes hold roughly 3% of the sample. Sequencing was performed on peripheral blood. All receptors come from a woman in her thirties or forties with active or convalescent COVID-19.

The rearrangement joins TRBV29-1 to TRBJ2-3; D is perhaps TRBD1 (7 bases). CDR3 length: 12 residues. Trimming pared 6 bases from V and 11 bases from J, leaving 18 bases between. In germline, CDR1 is SQVTM, CDR2 ANQGSEA. As DNA, the CDR3 is TGCAGCGTGGATCTTCAGGGGGGAAGGCAGTATTTT. This encodes CSVDLQGGRQYF.

The V and J genes are TRBV10-3 and TRBJ1-3; weak D call: TRBD1 (6 bases). The germline V gene has CDR1 ENHRY and CDR2 SYGVKD. V was cut by 6 bases and J by 0 bases, with 12 bases left in between. The CDR3 is 15 amino acids. The CDR3: CAIRTTGTSGNTIYF. DNA of the CDR3: TGTGCCATCAGGACAACAGGGACCTCTGGAAACACCATATATTTT.

The J gene is TRBJ2-1, the V gene TRBV19; TRBD1 matches 9 bases. CDR1 is LNHDA, CDR2 SQIVND, per germline (reference sequence). V lost 5 bases, J lost 4 bases, and 9 bases stayed unmatched. The CDR3 contains 16 residues. This CDR3 reads CASSPRTGVEYNEQFF. The CDR3 DNA is TGTGCCAGTAGTCCCAGGACAGGGGTCGAATACAATGAGCAGTTCTTC.

The chain joins TRBV27 to TRBJ2-7, with D unclear. CDR3 length: 13 amino acids. The germline V and J ends were trimmed by 5 bases and 7 bases, with 15 bases remaining between them. Germline V gene sequence: CDR1 MNHEY, CDR2 SMNVEV (reference sequence). Here the CDR3 reads CASSLVPHYEQYF. CDR3 sequence (DNA): TGTGCCAGCAGTCTAGTACCACATTATGAGCAGTACTTC.

The chain has TRBV6-6 and TRBJ2-3; 8 bases agree with TRBD2. V was clipped by 5 bases and J by 2 bases; unmatched bases: 6. In germline, CDR1 is MNHNY, CDR2 SVGAGI (reference sequence). This CDR3 comprises 15 residues. The CDR3 DNA sequence: TGTGCCAGCAGTCCGCGGGGGGAGGCCACAGATACGCAGTATTTT. Residues: CASSPRGEATDTQYF.

This clone was observed a single time. The chain uses TRBV5-4 and TRBJ2-1, with 14 bases matching TRBD2. Germline V gene sequence: CDR1 SGHNT, CDR2 YYREEE (reference sequence). This CDR3 has 16 amino acids. Trimming took 2 bases from V and 7 from J; bases not matched to a gene: 5. The CDR3 DNA sequence: TGTGCCAGCAGCTTAGGACTAGCGGGGGGATTTAATGAGCAGTTCTTC. Its protein is CASSLGLAGGFNEQFF.

This clone showed up just once. The V gene is TRBV5-6, the J gene TRBJ2-3, with 8 bases that match TRBD1. This CDR3 has 15 amino acids. CDR1 and CDR2 from the germline V gene are SGHDT and YYEEEE. V was clipped by 4 bases and J by 0 bases; unmatched bases: 4. CDR3 sequence (DNA): TGTGCCAGCAGCCTGGGACAGGCTAGCACAGATACGCAGTATTTT. Its translation is CASSLGQASTDTQYF. The whole variable domain, filled in from reference TRBV5-6 and TRBJ2-3, reads DAGVTQSPTHLIKTRGQQVTLRCSPKSGHDTVSWYQQALGQGPQFIFQYYEEEERQRGNFPDRFSGHQFPNYSSELNVNALLLGDSALYLCASSLGQASTDTQYFGPGTRLTVL.

The CDR3 DNA is TGTGCCAGCAGCACGACAGGCCAAGAGACCCAGTACTTC. It codes for CASSTTGQETQYF. The V call is TRBV5-4, the J call TRBJ2-5; D may be TRBD1 (6 bases). The CDR3 runs 13 residues. Germline V CDR1 and CDR2: SGHNT, YYREEE (reference sequence). Trimming cost V 4 bases and J 1 base, with 8 bases left between them.

The chain has TRBV5-4 and TRBJ2-3, with TRBD1 matching over 8 bases. Germline V gives CDR1 SGHNT, CDR2 YYREEE (reference sequence). The CDR3 covers 14 residues. V lost 1 base, J lost 5 bases, and 3 bases stayed unmatched. Written as DNA, the CDR3 is TGTGCCAGCAGCTTGACAGGGGGAGGAGATACGCAGTATTTT. Protein: CASSLTGGGDTQYF.

The rearrangement links TRBV7-6 to TRBJ1-6; no reliable D call. Germline CDR1 is SGHVS and CDR2 is FNYEAQ. Trimming took off 5 bases at V and 0 bases at J, with 8 bases between the two ends. The CDR3 is 15 residues long. The CDR3 coding sequence is TGTGCCAGCAGCCTTAGTAGCTCCTATAATTCACCCCTCCACTTT. Translation gives CASSLSSSYNSPLHF.